This TCR beta chain was obtained from a study of blood T cell repertoires in COVID-19. Study background: The cDNA or gDNA used as material had been derived from T cells, B-cell-depleted T cells, or PBMCs.

Produced via immunoSEQ multiplex PCR; TCRdb's table is partial and in-frame only. Of 50,000 to 70,000 clones listed, 75% to 80% are singletons. Germline V gene lookup returns CDR1 SGHNT and CDR2 YYREEE (reference sequence). Trimming left V 4 bases short and J 1 base short, with 11 bases between. CDR3 length: 14 residues. The clonotype comes from a man aged 50 to 60 with active or convalescent COVID-19. Material: peripheral blood. The chain carries TRBV5-4 and TRBJ2-5; D may be TRBD1 (6 bases). The CDR3 coding sequence is TGTGCCAGCAGCCCAGGGGTATCCCAAGAGACCCAGTACTTC. Amino acids: CASSPGVSQETQYF.